The 8 T cell receptor beta chains reported below all come from one sample, sequenced in a study of blood T cell repertoires in COVID-19. Generated by immunoSEQ multiplex PCR, the TCRdb table keeps only in-frame clones and is missing some. The sample carries about 15,000 clones, around 75% recorded once. The specimen was peripheral blood. The receptors were gathered from a man aged 55 to 69 with acute or convalescent COVID-19.

The chain recombines TRBV7-3 with TRBJ2-1; 8 bases match TRBD2. V was pared by 1 base and J by 7 bases, with 12 bases of the junction left unmatched. In germline, CDR1 is SGHTA, CDR2 FQGTGA. The length of the CDR3 is 17 residues. The CDR3 nucleotides are TGTGCCAGCAGCTTAAGGGCTCTAGCGGGTGCCCCGAATGAGCAGTTCTTC. As protein: CASSLRALAGAPNEQFF.

The gene calls are TRBV9 and TRBJ1-2; no clear D. Germline V gene data show CDR1 as SGDLS and CDR2 as YYNGEE. The CDR3 has 13 amino acids. The V end was cut by 4 bases, the J end by 7 bases, with 14 bases between. DNA of the CDR3: TGTGCCAGCAGCCCCACCCCCCTCGGTGGCTACACCTTC. It encodes CASSPTPLGGYTF.

V usage is TRBV5-1 and J usage is TRBJ1-1; perhaps TRBD1 as D (5 bases). The ends were cut back, 0 bases at V and 6 bases at J, with 15 bases in the middle. Germline V CDR1 and CDR2: SGHRS, YFSETQ. The CDR3 extends over 15 amino acids. In DNA form, the CDR3 reads TGCGCCAGCAGCTTGGCCGGACGGACACTGGCTGAAGCTTTCTTT. It encodes CASSLAGRTLAEAFF.

By its share, this clone is medium-sized. This chain joins TRBV10-3 and TRBJ1-6; D is unclear. Germline V CDR1 and CDR2: ENHRY, SYGVKD. The CDR3 has 13 residues. Trimming took 3 bases from V and 4 from J, leaving 4 bases between them. The CDR3 nucleotides are TGTGCCATCAGTGATCAGTATAATTCACCCCTCCACTTT. Its translation: CAISDQYNSPLHF.

The chain links TRBV5-4 to TRBJ2-1, with 13 bases matching TRBD2. The CDR3 contains 18 residues. The germline V gene has CDR1 SGHNT and CDR2 YYREEE (reference sequence). J was trimmed by 0 bases and V by 3 bases; bases with no gene match: 6. The CDR3 DNA is TGTGCCAGCAGCTCCGGGACTAGCGGGACCAGCTCCTACAATGAGCAGTTCTTC. Translating gives CASSSGTSGTSSYNEQFF.

The rearrangement links TRBV7-8 to TRBJ2-1; 8 bases line up with TRBD1. With V trimmed by 5 bases and J by 4 bases, 4 bases remained unmatched. The CDR3 covers 14 residues. Germline values: CDR1 SGHVS, CDR2 FQNEAQ. CDR3: CASSGDRGYNEQFF. In DNA, the CDR3 is TGTGCCAGCAGCGGAGACAGGGGTTACAATGAGCAGTTCTTC.

CDR3 sequence (DNA): TGTGCCAGCAGTTTACGGGTGAACACTGAAGCTTTCTTT. Amino acid sequence: CASSLRVNTEAFF. The chain links TRBV12-3 or TRBV12-4 to TRBJ1-1; D is ambiguous. V lost 2 bases and J 0 bases, leaving 4 bases between the germline ends. This CDR3 has 13 residues.

The chain links TRBV9 to TRBJ2-3; 11 bases line up with TRBD2. The CDR3 is made up of 15 amino acids. J gave up 6 bases and V 7 bases, and 10 bases lay outside the gene matches. Germline CDR1 is SGDLS and CDR2 is YYNGEE. CDR3 nucleotide sequence: TGTGCCAGCGGGTTAGCGGGAGGGCCGACGGATACGCAGTATTTT. This codes for CASGLAGGPTDTQYF. Based on the CDR3 plus reference TRBV9 and TRBJ2-3, the full variable domain is DSGVTQTPKHLITATGQRVTLRCSPRSGDLSVYWYQQSLDQGLQFLIQYYNGEERAKGNILERFSAQQFPDLHSELNLSSLELGDSALYFCASGLAGGPTDTQYFGPGTRLTVL.